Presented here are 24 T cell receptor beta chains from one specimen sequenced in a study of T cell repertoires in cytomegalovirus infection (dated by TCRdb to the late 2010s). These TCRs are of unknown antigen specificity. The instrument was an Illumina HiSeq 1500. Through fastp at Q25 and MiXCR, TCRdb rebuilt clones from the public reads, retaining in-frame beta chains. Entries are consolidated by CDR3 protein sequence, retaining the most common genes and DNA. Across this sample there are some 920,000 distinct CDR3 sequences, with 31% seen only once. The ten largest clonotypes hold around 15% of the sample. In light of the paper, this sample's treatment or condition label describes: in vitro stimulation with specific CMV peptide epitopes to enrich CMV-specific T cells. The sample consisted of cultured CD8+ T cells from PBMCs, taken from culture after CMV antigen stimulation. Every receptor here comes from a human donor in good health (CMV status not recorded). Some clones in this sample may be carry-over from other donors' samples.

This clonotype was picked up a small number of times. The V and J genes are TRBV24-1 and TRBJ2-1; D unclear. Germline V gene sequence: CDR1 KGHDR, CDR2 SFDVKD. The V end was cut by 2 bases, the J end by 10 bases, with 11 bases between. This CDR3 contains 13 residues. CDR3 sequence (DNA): TGTGCCACCAGTGATTATCTTCGCCCGGAGCAGTTCTTC. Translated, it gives CATSDYLRPEQFF.

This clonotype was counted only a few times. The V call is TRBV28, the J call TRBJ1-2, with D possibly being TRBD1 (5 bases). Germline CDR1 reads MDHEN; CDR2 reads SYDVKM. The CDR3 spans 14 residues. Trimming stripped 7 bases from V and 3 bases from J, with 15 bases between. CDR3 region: CASNRGTLDYGYTF. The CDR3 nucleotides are TGTGCCAGCAACCGCGGGACCCTCGACTATGGCTACACCTTC.

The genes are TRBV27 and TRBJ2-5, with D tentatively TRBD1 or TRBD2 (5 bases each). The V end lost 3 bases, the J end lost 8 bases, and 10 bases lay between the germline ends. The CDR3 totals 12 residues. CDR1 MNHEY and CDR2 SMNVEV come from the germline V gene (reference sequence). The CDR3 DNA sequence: TGTGCCAGCAGTTTTGGGGGAAGCACCCAGTACTTC. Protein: CASSFGGSTQYF.

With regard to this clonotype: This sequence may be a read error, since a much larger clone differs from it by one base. CDR3 residues: CASSFAVADISSFYEQYV. The CDR3 DNA is TGTGCCAGCAGTTTCGCTGTTGCCGACATTTCCAGCTTCTACGAGCAGTACGTC. The rearrangement uses TRBV12-3 or TRBV12-4 and TRBJ2-7; D is unclear. Trimming shortened V by 3 bases and J by 3 bases, and 24 bases separated the two germline ends. The CDR3 is 18 amino acids.

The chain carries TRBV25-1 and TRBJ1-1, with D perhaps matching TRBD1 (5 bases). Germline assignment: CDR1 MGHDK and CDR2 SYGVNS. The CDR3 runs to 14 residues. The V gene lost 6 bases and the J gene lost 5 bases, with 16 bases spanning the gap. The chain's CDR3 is CASRGLRKGTEAFF. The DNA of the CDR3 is TGTGCCAGCAGGGGACTCAGAAAGGGAACTGAAGCTTTCTTT.

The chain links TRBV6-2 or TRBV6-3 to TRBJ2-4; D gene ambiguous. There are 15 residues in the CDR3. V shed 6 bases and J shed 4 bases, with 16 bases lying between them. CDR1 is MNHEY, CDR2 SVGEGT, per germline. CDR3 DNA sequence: TGTGCCAGCAGGAGCTTCCGGGCCACGAAAAACATTCAGTACTTC. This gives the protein CASRSFRATKNIQYF.

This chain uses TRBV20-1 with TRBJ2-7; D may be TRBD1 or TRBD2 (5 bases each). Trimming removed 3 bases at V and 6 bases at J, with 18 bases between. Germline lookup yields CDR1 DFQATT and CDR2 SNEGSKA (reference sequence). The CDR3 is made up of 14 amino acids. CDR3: CSARGLTGPLEQYV. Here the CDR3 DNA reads TGCAGTGCTAGGGGGCTGACGGGGCCCCTCGAGCAGTACGTC.

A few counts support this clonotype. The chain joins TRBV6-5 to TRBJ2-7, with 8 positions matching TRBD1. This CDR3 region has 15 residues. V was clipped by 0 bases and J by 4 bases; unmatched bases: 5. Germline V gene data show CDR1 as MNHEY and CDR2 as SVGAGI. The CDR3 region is CASSYSRTGMYEQYF. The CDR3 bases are TGTGCCAGCAGTTACTCCCGGACAGGGATGTACGAGCAGTACTTC.

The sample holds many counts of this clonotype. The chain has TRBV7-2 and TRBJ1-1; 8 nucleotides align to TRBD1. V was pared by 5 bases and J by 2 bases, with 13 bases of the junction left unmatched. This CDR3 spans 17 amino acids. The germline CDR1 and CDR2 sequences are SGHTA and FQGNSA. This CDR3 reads CASSPSDRVHPNTEAFF. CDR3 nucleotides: TGTGCCAGCAGCCCTTCGGACAGGGTACACCCTAACACTGAAGCTTTCTTT.

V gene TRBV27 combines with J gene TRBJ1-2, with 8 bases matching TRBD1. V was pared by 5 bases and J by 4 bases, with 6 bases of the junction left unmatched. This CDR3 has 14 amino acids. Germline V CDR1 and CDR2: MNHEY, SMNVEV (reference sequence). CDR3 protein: CASSATGGIYGYTF. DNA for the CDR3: TGTGCCAGCAGTGCAACAGGGGGGATCTATGGCTACACCTTC.

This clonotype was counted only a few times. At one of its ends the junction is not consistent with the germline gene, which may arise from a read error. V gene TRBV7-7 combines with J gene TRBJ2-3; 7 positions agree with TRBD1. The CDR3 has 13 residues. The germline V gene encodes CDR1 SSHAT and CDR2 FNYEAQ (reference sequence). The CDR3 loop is CASSPGTEDTQYF. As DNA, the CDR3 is TGTGCTAGCAGCCCCGGGACAGAAGATACGCAGTATTTT.

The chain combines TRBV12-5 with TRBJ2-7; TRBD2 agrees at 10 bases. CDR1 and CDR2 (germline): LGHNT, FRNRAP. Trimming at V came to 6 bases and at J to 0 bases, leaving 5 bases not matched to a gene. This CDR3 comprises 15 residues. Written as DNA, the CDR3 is TGTGCTAGTGGAGGTAGCGGGGGGTCCTCCTACGAGCAGTACTTC. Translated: CASGGSGGSSYEQYF.

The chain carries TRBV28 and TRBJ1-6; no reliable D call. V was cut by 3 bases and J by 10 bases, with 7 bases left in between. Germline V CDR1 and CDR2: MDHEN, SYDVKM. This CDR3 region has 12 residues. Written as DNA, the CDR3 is TGTGCCAGCAGTTTTCCGGGATCACCCCTCCACTTT. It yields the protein CASSFPGSPLHF.

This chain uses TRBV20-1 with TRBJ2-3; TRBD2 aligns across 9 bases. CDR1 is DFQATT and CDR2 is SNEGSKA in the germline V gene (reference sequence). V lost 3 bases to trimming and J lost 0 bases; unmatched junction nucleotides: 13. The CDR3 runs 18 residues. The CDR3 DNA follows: TGCAGTGCTAGCTGGAAGCAGCGGGGGGCTACTAGCACAGATACGCAGTATTTT. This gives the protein CSASWKQRGATSTDTQYF.

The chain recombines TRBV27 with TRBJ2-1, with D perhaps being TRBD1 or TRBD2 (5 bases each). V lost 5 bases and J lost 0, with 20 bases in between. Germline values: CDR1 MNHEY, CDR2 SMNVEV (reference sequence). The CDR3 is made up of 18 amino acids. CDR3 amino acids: CASSTPFSGTSSYNEQFF. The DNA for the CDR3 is TGTGCCAGCAGTACTCCTTTCTCCGGGACGAGCTCCTACAATGAGCAGTTCTTC.

As DNA, the CDR3 is TGTGCCAGCAGCTTCTCAGGGTCACCGAACACTGAAGCTTTCTTT. It translates to CASSFSGSPNTEAFF. V gene TRBV7-9 combines with J gene TRBJ1-1, with D possibly matching TRBD1 (5 bases). The V gene's germline CDR1 is SEHNR and CDR2 FQNEAQ (reference sequence). The CDR3 totals 15 residues. Trimming took off 3 bases at V and 1 base at J, with 12 bases between the two ends.

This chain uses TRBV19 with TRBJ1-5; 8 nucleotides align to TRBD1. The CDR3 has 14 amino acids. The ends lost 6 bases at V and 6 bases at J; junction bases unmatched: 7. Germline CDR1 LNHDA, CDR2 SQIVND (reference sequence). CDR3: CASSQGQAIQPQHF. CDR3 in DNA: TGTGCCAGTAGCCAGGGACAGGCCATTCAGCCCCAGCATTTT.

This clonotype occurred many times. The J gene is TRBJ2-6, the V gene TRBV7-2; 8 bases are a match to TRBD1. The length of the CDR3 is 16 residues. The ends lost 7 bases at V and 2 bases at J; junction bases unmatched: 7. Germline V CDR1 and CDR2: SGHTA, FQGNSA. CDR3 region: CASKLPQGAGANVLTF. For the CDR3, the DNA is TGTGCCAGCAAACTACCACAGGGGGCTGGGGCCAACGTCCTGACTTTC. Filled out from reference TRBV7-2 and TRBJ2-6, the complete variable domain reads GAGVSQSPSNKVTEKGKDVELRCDPISGHTALYWYRQSLGQGLEFLIYFQGNSAPDKSGLPSDRFSAERTGGSVSTLTIQRTQQEDSAVYLCASKLPQGAGANVLTFGAGSRLTVL.

This CDR3 reads CASSAKGDSGANVLTF. The CDR3 nucleotides read TGTGCCAGCAGCGCGAAGGGGGACTCTGGGGCCAACGTCCTGACTTTC. V and J are TRBV6-4 and TRBJ2-6, with D tentatively TRBD1 (6 bases). Trimming stripped 6 bases from V and 0 bases from J, with 12 bases between. The CDR3 length is 16 residues. The germline gives CDR1 MRHNA, CDR2 SNTAGT.

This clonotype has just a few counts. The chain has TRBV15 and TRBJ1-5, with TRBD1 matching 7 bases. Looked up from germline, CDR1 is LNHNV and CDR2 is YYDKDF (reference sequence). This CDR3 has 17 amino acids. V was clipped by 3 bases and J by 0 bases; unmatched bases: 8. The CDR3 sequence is CATSSPKGTASNQPQHF. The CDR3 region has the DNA TGTGCCACCAGCAGCCCTAAAGGGACAGCTAGCAATCAGCCCCAGCATTTT.

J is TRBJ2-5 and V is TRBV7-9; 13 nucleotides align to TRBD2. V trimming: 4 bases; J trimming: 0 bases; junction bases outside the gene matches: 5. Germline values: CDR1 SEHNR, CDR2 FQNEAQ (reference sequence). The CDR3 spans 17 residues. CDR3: CASSSGTSGNYQETQYF. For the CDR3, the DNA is TGTGCCAGCAGCTCCGGGACTAGCGGGAATTACCAAGAGACCCAGTACTTC.

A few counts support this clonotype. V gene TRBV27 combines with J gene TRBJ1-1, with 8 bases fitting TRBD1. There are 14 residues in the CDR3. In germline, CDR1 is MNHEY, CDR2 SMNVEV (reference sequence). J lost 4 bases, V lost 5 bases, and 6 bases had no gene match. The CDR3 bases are TGTGCCAGCAGTCCGACAGGGGTCGCCACTGAAGCTTTCTTT. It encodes CASSPTGVATEAFF.

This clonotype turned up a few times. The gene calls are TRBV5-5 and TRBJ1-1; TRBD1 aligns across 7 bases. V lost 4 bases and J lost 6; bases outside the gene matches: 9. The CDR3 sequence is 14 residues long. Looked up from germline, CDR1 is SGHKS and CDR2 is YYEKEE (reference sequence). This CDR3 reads CASSPGGDPPEAFF. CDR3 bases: TGTGCCAGCAGCCCAGGGGGGGACCCACCTGAAGCTTTCTTT.

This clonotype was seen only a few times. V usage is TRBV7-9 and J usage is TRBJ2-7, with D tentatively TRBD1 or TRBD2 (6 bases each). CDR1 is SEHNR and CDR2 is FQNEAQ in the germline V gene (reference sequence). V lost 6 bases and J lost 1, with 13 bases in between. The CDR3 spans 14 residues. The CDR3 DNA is TGTGCCAGCAGTGAGGAGGGGGGTTCCTACGAGCAGTACGTC. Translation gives CASSEEGGSYEQYV.